This T cell receptor (beta chain) was captured by sequencing in a study of Ad26.COV2.S vaccination and SARS-CoV-2 variants. About the research overall: Ad26.COV2.S shots went into the muscle once or twice, 56 days apart.

Measured with immunoSEQ multiplex PCR; TCRdb has only the in-frame clones, and not every one. The repertoire has about 390,000 clones, more than 85% of them found once; the top ten carry under 4%. Documented treatment: 15 to 20 received Ad26.COV2.S at low or high dose, single or two shots; roughly five received placebo; per-sample allocation not given. At day 63 after the first vaccine or placebo injection, samples were drawn. Germline V CDR1 and CDR2: SGHRS, YFSETQ. V was shortened by 0 bases and J by 1 base, with 13 bases between the two germline ends. The CDR3 sequence is 16 residues long. The receptor's source is a person between 18 and 65 years old who received the Ad26.COV2.S COVID-19 vaccine or a placebo. Sequencing was performed on peripheral blood, taken in a trial of Ad26.COV2.S vaccine versus placebo. The chain recombines TRBV5-1 with TRBJ2-5, with TRBD2 as a possible D gene (5 bases). CDR3 nucleotides: TGCGCCAGCAGCTTGGCGCGGGTAGGGCTCCAAGAGACCCAGTACTTC. This translates into CASSLARVGLQETQYF.